The 27 T cell receptor beta chains below were found in one sample sequenced in a study of cytomegalovirus exposure and HLA in healthy donors. The primer mix had 60 Vbeta and 13 Jbeta primers. The repertoire was sequenced with immunoSEQ multiplex PCR; TCRdb's copy has only in-frame clones and lacks some. The sample records some 150,000 clones, around 79% being singletons. The source material was PBMCs. These receptors were collected from a woman aged 40 to 49 in good health and CMV-seronegative.

This chain connects TRBV6-1 to TRBJ1-3; TRBD1 is a possible D gene (5 bases). The CDR3 has 16 amino acids. Trimming left V 0 bases short and J 2 bases short, with 11 bases between. Germline CDR1 reads MNHNS; CDR2 reads SASEGT. The CDR3 nucleotides read TGTGCCAGCAGTGAAGCTCAGGGAGGTCCTGGAAACACCATATATTTT. Protein: CASSEAQGGPGNTIYF.

V usage is TRBV4-2 and J usage is TRBJ1-2, with TRBD1 as a possible D gene (5 bases). This CDR3 contains 16 residues. V was trimmed by 0 bases and J by 2 bases, leaving 13 bases between them. CDR1 and CDR2 (germline): LGHNA, YNFKEQ. CDR3: CASSQESGVPNYGYTF. In DNA, the CDR3 is TGTGCCAGCAGCCAAGAATCGGGGGTCCCGAACTATGGCTACACCTTC.

The chain has TRBV6-5 and TRBJ2-7, with TRBD2 matching over 7 bases. Germline assignment: CDR1 MNHEY and CDR2 SVGAGI. V was pared by 4 bases and J by 4 bases, with 7 bases of the junction left unmatched. The CDR3 has 14 amino acids. The CDR3 reads CASSFSGLPYEQYF. CDR3 nucleotide sequence: TGTGCCAGCAGTTTCTCGGGACTACCTTACGAGCAGTACTTC.

This chain connects TRBV28 to TRBJ1-6, with TRBD1 matching over 7 bases. CDR3 length equals 16 residues. Unmatched junction bases numbered 9, after V lost 0 bases and J lost 10 bases. CDR1 and CDR2 (germline): MDHEN, SYDVKM. The CDR3 spells CASSLWGDSKGSPLHF. The CDR3, as DNA: TGTGCCAGCAGTTTATGGGGGGACAGCAAAGGATCACCCCTCCACTTT.

The chain has TRBV29-1 and TRBJ2-1; 7 bases are shared with TRBD1. V gave up 5 bases and J gave up 4 bases; unmatched junction bases: 8. CDR1 is SQVTM and CDR2 is ANQGSEA in the germline V gene. The CDR3 consists of 14 residues. The CDR3 DNA reads TGCAGCGTTTACAGGGGTAAGGGTTACAATGAGCAGTTCTTC. Encoded protein: CSVYRGKGYNEQFF.

The chain combines TRBV7-6 with TRBJ1-6; maybe TRBD1 (6 bases). The CDR3 covers 13 residues. The V gene's germline CDR1 is SGHVS and CDR2 FNYEAQ. The V end lost 4 bases, the J end lost 9 bases, and 10 bases lay between the germline ends. CDR3 in DNA: TGTGCCAGCAGCTACAGGGTTGGTTCACCCCTCCACTTT. Protein product: CASSYRVGSPLHF.

The CDR3 sequence: CASSYSGRVDEKLFF. In nucleotides, the CDR3 is TGTGCCAGCAGTTACTCGGGCAGGGTTGATGAAAAACTGTTTTTT. The J gene is TRBJ1-4, the V gene TRBV6-5, with a weak D call TRBD1 (5 bases). The CDR3 consists of 15 residues. Germline V lookup: CDR1 MNHEY, CDR2 SVGAGI. V lost 0 bases, J lost 6 bases, and 11 bases lay in between.

The rearrangement links TRBV27 to TRBJ2-1; D ambiguous. V lost 6 bases and J lost 6, with 9 bases in between. This CDR3 has 12 residues. CDR1 MNHEY and CDR2 SMNVEV come from the germline V gene (reference sequence). The CDR3 coding sequence is TGTGCCAGCAGAAGACTGGGCAATGAGCAGTTCTTC. Translation gives CASRRLGNEQFF.

The chain recombines TRBV19 with TRBJ2-5; the match to TRBD1 covers 9 bases. The CDR3 contains 15 residues. V dropped 6 bases and J dropped 4; count of bases not matched to a gene: 9. Per the germline V gene, CDR1 is LNHDA and CDR2 is SQIVND (reference sequence). The CDR3 DNA reads as TGTGCCAGTAGGGAGACAGGGGGGGGAGGAGAGACCCAGTACTTC. It specifies CASRETGGGGETQYF.

This clone was seen a few times. The chain couples TRBV2 to TRBJ2-4, with 11 bases lining up with TRBD2. J gave up 0 bases and V 3 bases, and 10 bases lay outside the gene matches. The CDR3 runs to 19 residues. Germline V gene sequence: CDR1 SNHLY, CDR2 FYNNEI. The CDR3 DNA reads TGTGCCAGCAGTGACGGTCTAGCGGGGGGCCGGGGAGCCAAAAACATTCAGTACTTC. This encodes CASSDGLAGGRGAKNIQYF.

The V call is TRBV29-1, the J call TRBJ2-1, with a possible D match to TRBD1 (6 bases). The V end lost 1 base, the J end lost 4 bases, and 11 bases lay between the germline ends. This CDR3 has 14 residues. CDR1 SQVTM and CDR2 ANQGSEA come from the germline V gene. CDR3 in DNA: TGCAGCGTTGAAGGGCAGGGGTCATACAATGAGCAGTTCTTC. Its translation: CSVEGQGSYNEQFF.

J is TRBJ1-2 and V is TRBV27; 8 bases line up with TRBD1. This CDR3 has 15 amino acids. Germline-derived CDR1 and CDR2 are MNHEY and SMNVEV (reference sequence). J was trimmed by 8 bases and V by 5 bases; bases with no gene match: 13. The CDR3 sequence is CASSPRTGILGGYTF. The DNA for the CDR3 is TGTGCCAGCAGTCCCAGGACAGGGATATTGGGGGGCTACACCTTC.

This clone was observed a single time. The chain joins TRBV6-5 to TRBJ1-4; D might be TRBD1 (6 bases). Germline loops: CDR1 MNHEY, CDR2 SVGAGI. This CDR3 has 15 residues. Trimming left V 3 bases short and J 3 bases short, with 11 bases between. The CDR3 loop is CASSYLQGSNEKLFF. CDR3 nucleotides: TGTGCCAGCAGTTATCTTCAGGGGTCTAATGAAAAACTGTTTTTT.

There are a few counts of this clone. The chain combines TRBV28 with TRBJ2-7; a weak D match, TRBD1 (5 bases). Germline values: CDR1 MDHEN, CDR2 SYDVKM. V was shortened by 6 bases and J by 2 bases, with 11 bases between the two germline ends. CDR3 length: 13 residues. The CDR3 DNA sequence: TGTGCCAGCAGCCTATCAGGGACCTACGAGCAGTACTTC. Protein sequence: CASSLSGTYEQYF.

The chain is built from TRBV28 and TRBJ2-6; tentatively, D is TRBD2 (7 bases). The CDR3 covers 17 residues. Trimming shortened V by 5 bases and J by 0 bases, and 14 bases separated the two germline ends. CDR1 and CDR2 from the germline V gene are MDHEN and SYDVKM. CDR3 nucleotide sequence: TGTGCCAGCAGTCTAGGGGGGGCGCGCTCTGGGGCCAACGTCCTGACTTTC. This encodes CASSLGGARSGANVLTF.

The chain joins TRBV6-5 to TRBJ2-7; 9 bases are a match to TRBD1. Losses at the gene ends were 6 bases for V and 2 bases for J; bases not matched to a gene: 8. Per germline, CDR1 MNHEY and CDR2 SVGAGI. The length of the CDR3 is 15 residues. The CDR3 region is CASRQPGQGTYEQYF. In DNA, the CDR3 is TGTGCCAGCAGACAACCGGGACAGGGAACCTACGAGCAGTACTTC.

The rearrangement links TRBV2 to TRBJ2-5; maybe TRBD1 (6 bases). Germline assignment: CDR1 SNHLY and CDR2 FYNNEI. Trimming took off 6 bases at V and 5 bases at J, with 16 bases between the two ends. The CDR3 has 14 residues. CDR3 in amino acids: CASSSTGIGETQYF. The DNA for the CDR3 is TGTGCCAGCAGCTCGACAGGTATCGGGGAGACCCAGTACTTC.

The gene calls are TRBV28 and TRBJ1-5; tentative D call: TRBD1 (6 bases). Germline CDR1 MDHEN, CDR2 SYDVKM. This CDR3 spans 15 amino acids. Deletions cut 9 bases from V and 5 bases from J, with 20 bases between. As DNA, the CDR3 is TGTGCCAGTATGGTAACTACAGGGTTGTATCAGCCCCAGCATTTT. Translation gives CASMVTTGLYQPQHF.

In this sample, this clone turned up a few times. This chain connects TRBV6-5 to TRBJ1-6; no clear D gene. Germline values: CDR1 MNHEY, CDR2 SVGAGI. The CDR3 length is 13 residues. The V end lost 0 bases, the J end lost 9 bases, and 6 bases lay between the germline ends. The DNA of the CDR3 is TGTGCCAGCAGTTACTCTCCCCTTTCACCCCTCCACTTT. Amino acids: CASSYSPLSPLHF.

The gene calls are TRBV6-5 and TRBJ1-2; TRBD1 matches at 10 bases. The CDR3 is 15 amino acids. V dropped 6 bases and J dropped 7; count of bases not matched to a gene: 11. CDR1 is MNHEY and CDR2 is SVGAGI in the germline V gene. CDR3 sequence (DNA): TGTGCCAGCAGCACCCCTGGACAGGGGGTGTTTGGCTACACCTTC. Translation: CASSTPGQGVFGYTF.

The chain is built from TRBV5-1 and TRBJ1-4; tentative D call: TRBD1 (5 bases). Per germline, CDR1 SGHRS and CDR2 YFSETQ. The CDR3 is 14 residues long. Trimming removed 2 bases at V and 8 bases at J, with 13 bases between. CDR3 amino acids: CASSFSGAGEKLFF. The CDR3 DNA reads as TGCGCCAGCAGCTTCTCCGGGGCGGGAGAAAAACTGTTTTTT.

A word on this clone: Its ends do not fully match the called genes, so a read error is possible. The J gene is TRBJ1-2, the V gene TRBV7-8; 7 bases fit TRBD1. The V gene's germline CDR1 is SGHVS and CDR2 FQNEAQ. The CDR3 consists of 16 residues. The DNA of the CDR3 is TGTGCCAGCAGCTTAGCGCGGGCAGGGGGGAAATATGGCTACACCTTT. Its translation: CASSLARAGGKYGYTF.

V is TRBV4-3 and J is TRBJ2-2; D possibly corresponds to TRBD2 (6 bases). Germline-derived CDR1 and CDR2 are LGHNA and YSLEER. The V end lost 0 bases, the J end lost 6 bases, and 14 bases lay between the germline ends. CDR3 length: 16 amino acids. The chain's CDR3 is CASSQDRDSRAGELFF. The CDR3 bases are TGCGCCAGCAGCCAAGATCGGGACTCTAGGGCCGGGGAGCTGTTTTTT.

This clone was seen more than once but under ten times. J is TRBJ1-1 and V is TRBV6-5; D is undetermined. In germline, CDR1 is MNHEY, CDR2 SVGAGI. V was trimmed by 1 base and J by 2 bases, leaving 11 bases between them. This CDR3 is built from 15 residues. CDR3 residues: CASSYLTGANTEAFF. CDR3 DNA: TGTGCCAGCAGTTACTTGACGGGAGCTAACACTGAAGCTTTCTTT.

The rearrangement links TRBV14 to TRBJ2-1; TRBD2 matches 11 bases. CDR1 is SGHDN, CDR2 FVKESK, per germline. V lost 0 bases and J lost 7; bases outside the gene matches: 2. The CDR3 consists of 15 residues. The chain's CDR3 is CASSQEGLAVNEQFF. DNA for the CDR3: TGTGCCAGCAGCCAAGAGGGACTAGCGGTAAATGAGCAGTTCTTC.

The V and J genes are TRBV30 and TRBJ2-1, with 7 positions matching TRBD2. From germline, CDR1 is GTSNPN and CDR2 SVGIG (reference sequence). The length of the CDR3 is 13 residues. Trimming took 5 bases from V and 7 from J; bases not matched to a gene: 8. The CDR3 loop reads CAWGGRGGNEQFF. The CDR3 DNA reads TGTGCCTGGGGGGGGAGGGGCGGGAATGAGCAGTTCTTC.

The genes are TRBV28 and TRBJ1-5; tentative D call: TRBD1 (5 bases). This CDR3 spans 13 amino acids. The V and J ends lost 7 bases and 4 bases respectively, with 11 bases between them. Germline assignment: CDR1 MDHEN and CDR2 SYDVKM. The CDR3 spells CASNLQENQPQHF. The CDR3 DNA follows: TGTGCCAGCAATCTACAGGAAAATCAGCCCCAGCATTTT. Based on the CDR3 plus reference TRBV28 and TRBJ1-5, the full variable domain is DVKVTQSSRYLVKRTGEKVFLECVQDMDHENMFWYRQDPGLGLRLIYFSYDVKMKEKGDIPEGYSVSREKKERFSLILESASTNQTSMYLCASNLQENQPQHFGDGTRLSIL.